Presented here are 23 T cell receptor beta chains from one specimen sequenced in a study of molecular identifiers for immune sequencing clone quantification. TCRdb recomputed calls from the PCR reads with MiXCR, one row per CDR3 protein. The table shows some 70,000 distinct CDR3 sequences, with around 18% occurring only once. Sequenced sample: naive CD8+ T cells from blood, with Jurkat cell RNA spiked in. The subset: FACS-sorted CD8+CD4-CCR7+CD45RA+ naive T cells. The receptors were gathered from a human donor in good health. Some libraries in this study had Jurkat cell RNA spiked in.

The table lists this clonotype with many counts. The rearrangement uses TRBV13 and TRBJ2-7; 7 nucleotides match TRBD1. The CDR3 has 14 residues. Germline lookup yields CDR1 PRHDT and CDR2 FYEKMQ (reference sequence). V was clipped by 5 bases and J by 3 bases; unmatched bases: 7. The CDR3 reads CASSPMGQSYEQYF. Here the CDR3 DNA reads TGTGCCAGCAGCCCCATGGGACAGAGCTACGAGCAGTACTTC.

This clonotype came up many times. This chain links TRBV14 with TRBJ1-2; perhaps TRBD1 as D (6 bases). This CDR3 is 16 amino acids long. CDR1 and CDR2 (germline): SGHDN, FVKESK. V was trimmed by 0 bases and J by 3 bases, leaving 14 bases between them. The CDR3 spells CASSQEFPGTHYGYTF. The CDR3 DNA is TGTGCCAGCAGCCAAGAATTCCCCGGGACACACTATGGCTACACCTTC.

This clonotype appeared many times. The J gene is TRBJ2-3, the V gene TRBV6-1, with D possibly called TRBD1 or TRBD2 (6 bases each). Trimming stripped 3 bases from V and 1 base from J, with 14 bases between. The CDR3 totals 16 residues. Germline assignment: CDR1 MNHNS and CDR2 SASEGT. The CDR3: CASSDLRGGGTDTQYF. The CDR3, as DNA: TGTGCCAGCAGTGATCTCAGGGGAGGAGGCACAGATACGCAGTATTTT.

A note on this clonotype: This clone may be a read error of a much larger clone one base away. The J gene is TRBJ1-4, the V gene TRBV14; 8 nucleotides line up with TRBD1. Looked up from germline, CDR1 is SGHDN and CDR2 is FVKESK. V lost 4 bases, J lost 7 bases, and 8 bases stayed unmatched. This CDR3 spans 15 amino acids. The CDR3 spells CASSRSRGRGEKLFF. CDR3 DNA: TGTGCCAGCAGCCGATCCAGGGGGCGCGGTGAAAAACTGTTTTTT.

This clonotype occurred many times. The chain uses TRBV4-2 and TRBJ1-4; TRBD1 matches 10 bases. The CDR3 loop spans 14 amino acids. Germline V CDR1 and CDR2: LGHNA, YNFKEQ. Trimming removed 4 bases from V and 6 bases from J; junction bases left unmatched: 2. The CDR3 region is CASSPGTGDEKLFF. Written as DNA, the CDR3 is TGTGCCAGCAGCCCGGGGACAGGGGATGAAAAACTGTTTTTT.

At least ten counts were recorded for this clonotype. In nucleotides, the CDR3 is TGTGCCAGCAGCTTAGGCAGGACAGGGCGCGAGACCCAGTACTTC. Amino acids: CASSLGRTGRETQYF. The V gene is TRBV11-2, the J gene TRBJ2-5; TRBD1 agrees at 8 bases. V trimming: 1 base; J trimming: 5 bases; junction bases outside the gene matches: 6. The CDR3 spans 15 residues. CDR1 and CDR2 from the germline V gene are SGHAT and FQNNGV. Complete variable domain (other parts from reference TRBV11-2 and TRBJ2-5): EAGVAQSPRYKIIEKRQSVAFWCNPISGHATLYWYQQILGQGPKLLIQFQNNGVVDDSQLPKDRFSAERLKGVDSTLKIQPAKLEDSAVYLCASSLGRTGRETQYFGPGTRLLVL.

The rearrangement uses TRBV24-1 and TRBJ2-7; the D is unclear. The CDR3 totals 13 residues. V was clipped by 5 bases and J by 3 bases, with 10 bases between them. The germline V gene encodes CDR1 KGHDR and CDR2 SFDVKD. CDR3 bases: TGTGCCACCAGTGCAGGACGGAACTACGAGCAGTACTTC. Translating gives CATSAGRNYEQYF.

The rearrangement links TRBV10-3 to TRBJ2-3; D possibly corresponds to TRBD2 (6 bases). The V gene's germline CDR1 is ENHRY and CDR2 SYGVKD. The length of the CDR3 is 15 residues. Trimming shortened V by 2 bases and J by 5 bases, and 14 bases separated the two germline ends. The CDR3 nucleotides are TGTGCCATCAGTGAGCCGGAACCAGCGGGAGATACGCAGTATTTT. Encoded protein: CAISEPEPAGDTQYF.

This clonotype was counted at least ten times. This chain joins TRBV4-1 and TRBJ2-5, with D possibly matching TRBD2 (5 bases). The CDR3 sequence is 15 residues long. Trimming took off 0 bases at V and 7 bases at J, with 15 bases between the two ends. Germline CDR1 reads MGHRA; CDR2 reads YSYEKL. The chain's CDR3 is CASSQDPLAIGTQYF. CDR3 in DNA: TGCGCCAGCAGCCAAGATCCGCTAGCTATAGGGACCCAGTACTTC.

This clonotype was found a few times. The chain employs TRBV11-3 and TRBJ2-7; maybe TRBD2 (5 bases). Germline loops: CDR1 SGHNT, CDR2 YENEEA. V was cut by 6 bases and J by 6 bases, with 15 bases left in between. The CDR3 totals 13 residues. This CDR3 reads CASSPPGVREQYF. For the CDR3, the DNA is TGTGCCAGCAGTCCACCCGGGGTCCGCGAGCAGTACTTC. Full variable domain (rest looked up from reference TRBV11-3 and TRBJ2-7): EAGVVQSPRYKIIEKKQPVAFWCNPISGHNTLYWYLQNLGQGPELLIRYENEEAVDDSQLPKDRFSAERLKGVDSTLKIQPAELGDSAVYLCASSPPGVREQYFGPGTRLTVT.

The chain employs TRBV7-9 and TRBJ1-1, with D perhaps matching TRBD1 (5 bases). The V gene's germline CDR1 is SEHNR and CDR2 FQNEAQ (reference sequence). The CDR3 spans 13 residues. Trimming pared 8 bases from V and 4 bases from J, leaving 14 bases between. CDR3 DNA: TGTGCCAGCTGGGGCCTGGGTGGCACTGAAGCTTTCTTT. Protein product: CASWGLGGTEAFF.

The table lists this clonotype with many counts. This chain joins TRBV7-2 and TRBJ2-7; D is unresolved. The V gene's germline CDR1 is SGHTA and CDR2 FQGNSA. Trimming took 4 bases from V and 0 from J, leaving 19 bases between them. The CDR3 runs to 17 residues. The CDR3 spells CASSSGEASETSYEQYF. The CDR3 DNA is TGTGCCAGCAGCTCCGGTGAGGCGAGCGAAACCTCCTACGAGCAGTACTTC.

This clonotype was observed many times. CDR3 in DNA: TGTGCCAGCAGCCCCTCCCGGGCCGGGGTTAATTCCTACGAGCAGTACTTC. Encoded protein: CASSPSRAGVNSYEQYF. This sequence joins TRBV13 and TRBJ2-7; maybe TRBD2 (5 bases). Germline CDR1 is PRHDT and CDR2 is FYEKMQ (reference sequence). V lost 5 bases, J lost 1 base, and 21 bases lay in between. This CDR3 is 17 amino acids long. The whole variable domain, remainder taken from reference TRBV13 and TRBJ2-7, is AAGVIQSPRHLIKEKRETATLKCYPIPRHDTVYWYQQGPGQDPQFLISFYEKMQSDKGSIPDRFSAQQFSDYHSELNMSSLELGDSALYFCASSPSRAGVNSYEQYFGPGTRLTVT.

There are many counts of this clonotype. The rearrangement links TRBV7-9 to TRBJ2-7; TRBD2 aligns across 7 bases. This CDR3 is built from 14 residues. CDR1 is SEHNR, CDR2 FQNEAQ, per germline (reference sequence). Trimming at V came to 4 bases and at J to 9 bases, leaving 12 bases not matched to a gene. The CDR3 DNA follows: TGTGCCAGCAGCTCCCTGGGGGAGGGCCTCGTGCAGTACTTC. It specifies CASSSLGEGLVQYF. The full variable domain, its missing parts supplied by reference TRBV7-9 and TRBJ2-7, is DTGVSQNPRHKITKRGQNVTFRCDPISEHNRLYWYRQTLGQGPEFLTYFQNEAQLEKSRLLSDRFSAERPKGSFSTLEIQRTEQGDSAMYLCASSSLGEGLVQYFGPGTRLTVT.

This clonotype has at least ten counts. The gene calls are TRBV11-3 and TRBJ1-1; no reliable D call. Germline values: CDR1 SGHNT, CDR2 YENEEA. V lost 3 bases to trimming and J lost 7 bases, with 9 bases between them. CDR3 length: 12 amino acids. DNA for the CDR3: TGTGCCAGCAGCTTCGTAGACGGTGAAGCTTTCTTT. Encoded protein: CASSFVDGEAFF.

In this sample, this clonotype turned up a few times. The chain links TRBV5-1 to TRBJ2-1; TRBD2 is a possible D gene (5 bases). Germline V gives CDR1 SGHRS, CDR2 YFSETQ. V shed 9 bases and J shed 9 bases, with 13 bases lying between them. The CDR3 runs 11 residues. The CDR3 loop reads CATISAGEQFF. CDR3 bases: TGCGCCACCATCTCGGCGGGTGAGCAGTTCTTC.

This clonotype was found many times. The V and J genes are TRBV7-9 and TRBJ2-3; 8 positions agree with TRBD1. The J segment lost 7 bases and the V segment lost 5 bases, leaving 5 bases of the junction unmatched. The CDR3 consists of 13 residues. The germline gives CDR1 SEHNR, CDR2 FQNEAQ (reference sequence). As DNA, the CDR3 is TGTGCCAGCAGCGAGACAGGGGCCAATACGCAGTATTTT. As protein: CASSETGANTQYF.

This clonotype was observed at least ten times. The CDR3 coding sequence is TGTGCCAGCACCTTCGGGGGCGGGGTCGAGCAGTACTTC. Its translation: CASTFGGGVEQYF. The chain employs TRBV13 and TRBJ2-7; D assignment may be TRBD1 or TRBD2 (6 bases each). V lost 7 bases and J 6 bases, leaving 16 bases between the germline ends. CDR1 PRHDT and CDR2 FYEKMQ come from the germline V gene (reference sequence). The CDR3 is 13 amino acids.

This clonotype turned up a few times. The V call is TRBV20-1, the J call TRBJ2-2; 7 bases are a match to TRBD2. V lost 0 bases, J lost 6 bases, and 7 bases stayed unmatched. The CDR3 covers 15 residues. CDR1 and CDR2 (germline): DFQATT, SNEGSKA (reference sequence). Here the CDR3 reads CSARDGGRAAGELFF. CDR3 nucleotides: TGCAGTGCTAGAGATGGGGGGAGGGCCGCCGGGGAGCTGTTTTTT.

This clonotype came up many times. J is TRBJ1-2 and V is TRBV19; possible D gene TRBD1, 6 bases. CDR1 is LNHDA, CDR2 SQIVND, per germline (reference sequence). The germline V and J ends were trimmed by 5 bases and 1 base, with 14 bases remaining between them. The CDR3 runs to 15 residues. The CDR3 loop reads CASSPGHHLNYGYTF. DNA of the CDR3: TGTGCCAGTAGTCCGGGACACCATCTTAACTATGGCTACACCTTC.

This clonotype has more than one count but fewer than ten. The CDR3 reads CASRTGYEQYF. CDR3 nucleotides: TGTGCCAGCAGGACAGGCTACGAGCAGTACTTC. This rearrangement joins TRBV28 to TRBJ2-7, with D perhaps matching TRBD1 (6 bases). V was pared by 6 bases and J by 3 bases, with 6 bases between. Germline V gene data show CDR1 as MDHEN and CDR2 as SYDVKM. There are 11 residues in the CDR3.

As for this clonotype: A much larger clonotype is one base distant, so this may be a read error. CDR3 in DNA: TGCGCCAGCAGCCGAACCGGTAGCGGAACCTACGAGCAGTACTTC. As protein: CASSRTGSGTYEQYF. The J gene is TRBJ2-7, the V gene TRBV4-1, with D possibly matching TRBD2 (6 bases). The V end was cut by 4 bases, the J end by 2 bases, with 15 bases between. This CDR3 comprises 15 residues. Per germline, CDR1 MGHRA and CDR2 YSYEKL.

Comment on this clonotype: The junction shows a germline mismatch at one end, possibly a read error. The chain is built from TRBV29-1 and TRBJ2-4; D not certain. Germline V CDR1 and CDR2: SQVTM, ANQGSEA. This CDR3 has 13 residues. CDR3 DNA sequence: TGCAGCGTTGGATCAGAGGCCAAAAACGTTCAGTACTTC. Translating gives CSVGSEAKNVQYF. The complete variable domain, with remaining parts taken from reference TRBV29-1 and TRBJ2-4, reads SAVISQKPSRDICQRGTSLTIQCQVDSQVTMMFWYRQQPGQSLTLIATANQGSEATYESGFVIDKFPISRPNLTFSTLTVSNMSPEDSSIYLCSVGSEAKNVQYFGAGTRLSVL.